This T cell receptor beta chain originates from a study of blood T cells in healthy people across ages. PCR was performed a second time for about 7 to 11 cycles using a sample-barcoded 5' primer and a J-beta primer mix. TCRdb itself ran the 5' RACE reads through MiXCR, one entry per CDR3 protein. Among approximately 600,000 distinct CDR3 sequences, 58% were seen once, and the ten largest hold 35% to 40%. Germline assignment: CDR1 SGHRS and CDR2 YFSETQ. The CDR3 loop spans 13 amino acids. Trimming pared 3 bases from V and 4 bases from J, leaving 8 bases between. Overall study findings and caveats: As naive T cell percentage varied, TCR beta diversity correlated strongly with it.

Each donor's blood draw was approximately 10 milliliters of peripheral blood. There were at least 6 micrograms of total RNA extracted from every sample. This clonotype was picked up many times. The antigen remains unidentified. The V gene is TRBV5-1, the J gene TRBJ1-5; the D is unclear. The source material was blood. This TCR came from a man in his sixties in good health. The CDR3 sequence is CASSWGENQPQHF. The CDR3 DNA sequence: TGCGCCAGCAGCTGGGGTGAAAATCAGCCCCAGCATTTT.